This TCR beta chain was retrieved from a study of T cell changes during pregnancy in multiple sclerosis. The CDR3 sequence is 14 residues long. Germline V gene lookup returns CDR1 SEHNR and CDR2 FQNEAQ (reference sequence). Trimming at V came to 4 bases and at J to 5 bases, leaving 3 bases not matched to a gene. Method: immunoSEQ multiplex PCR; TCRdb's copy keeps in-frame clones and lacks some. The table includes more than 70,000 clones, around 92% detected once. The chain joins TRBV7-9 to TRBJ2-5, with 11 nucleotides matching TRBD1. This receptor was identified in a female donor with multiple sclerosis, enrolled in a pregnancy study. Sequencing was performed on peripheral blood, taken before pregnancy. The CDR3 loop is CASSSDRGQETQYF. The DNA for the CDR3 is TGTGCCAGCAGCTCGGACAGGGGGCAGGAGACCCAGTACTTC.